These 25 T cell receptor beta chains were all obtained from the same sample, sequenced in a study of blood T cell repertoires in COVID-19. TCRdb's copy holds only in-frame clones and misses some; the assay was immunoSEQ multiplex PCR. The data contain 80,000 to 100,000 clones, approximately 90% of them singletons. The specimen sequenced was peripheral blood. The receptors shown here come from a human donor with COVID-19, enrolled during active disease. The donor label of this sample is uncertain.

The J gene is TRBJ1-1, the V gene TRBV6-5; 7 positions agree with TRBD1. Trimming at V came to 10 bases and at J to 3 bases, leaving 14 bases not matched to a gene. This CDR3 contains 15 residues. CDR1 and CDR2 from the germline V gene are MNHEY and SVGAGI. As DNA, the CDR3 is TGTGCCACCAAAGACGGACAGGCCGGGGACACTGAAGCTTTCTTT. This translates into CATKDGQAGDTEAFF.

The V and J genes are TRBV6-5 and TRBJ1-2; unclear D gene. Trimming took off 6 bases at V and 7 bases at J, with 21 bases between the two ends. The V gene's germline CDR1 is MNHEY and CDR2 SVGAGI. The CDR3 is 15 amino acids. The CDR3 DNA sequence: TGTGCCAGCAGCGCCTCTCGAGGGAGTTTAACTGGCTACACCTTC. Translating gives CASSASRGSLTGYTF.

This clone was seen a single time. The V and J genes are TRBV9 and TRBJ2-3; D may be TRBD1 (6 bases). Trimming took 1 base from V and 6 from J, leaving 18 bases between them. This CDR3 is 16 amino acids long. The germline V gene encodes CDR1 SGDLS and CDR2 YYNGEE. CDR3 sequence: CASSVSLTGQDDTQYF. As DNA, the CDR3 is TGTGCCAGCAGCGTATCCCTCACGGGACAAGATGATACGCAGTATTTT.

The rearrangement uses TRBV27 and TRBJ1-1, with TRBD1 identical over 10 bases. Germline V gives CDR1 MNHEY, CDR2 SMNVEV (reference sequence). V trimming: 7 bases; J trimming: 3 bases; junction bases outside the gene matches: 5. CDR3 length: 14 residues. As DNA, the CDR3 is TGTGCCAGCAAACTGGGACAGGGGTACACTGAAGCTTTCTTT. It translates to CASKLGQGYTEAFF.

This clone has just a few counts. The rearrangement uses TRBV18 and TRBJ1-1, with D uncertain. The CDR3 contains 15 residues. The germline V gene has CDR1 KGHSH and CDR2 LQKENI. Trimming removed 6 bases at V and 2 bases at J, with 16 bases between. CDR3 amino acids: CASSSARLPNTEAFF. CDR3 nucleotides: TGTGCCAGCTCGTCCGCCCGGTTACCTAACACTGAAGCTTTCTTT.

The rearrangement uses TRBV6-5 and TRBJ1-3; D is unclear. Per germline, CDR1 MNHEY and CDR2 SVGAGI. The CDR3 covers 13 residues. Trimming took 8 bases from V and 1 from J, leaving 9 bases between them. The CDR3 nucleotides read TGTGCCAGCGGGGAGGTTTCTGGAAACACCATATATTTT. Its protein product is CASGEVSGNTIYF.

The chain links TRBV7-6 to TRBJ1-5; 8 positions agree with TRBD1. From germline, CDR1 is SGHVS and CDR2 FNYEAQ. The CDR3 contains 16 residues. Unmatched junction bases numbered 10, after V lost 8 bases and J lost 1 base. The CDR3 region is CASPHRGSISNQPQHF. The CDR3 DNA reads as TGTGCCAGCCCGCACAGGGGGAGTATAAGCAATCAGCCCCAGCATTTT.

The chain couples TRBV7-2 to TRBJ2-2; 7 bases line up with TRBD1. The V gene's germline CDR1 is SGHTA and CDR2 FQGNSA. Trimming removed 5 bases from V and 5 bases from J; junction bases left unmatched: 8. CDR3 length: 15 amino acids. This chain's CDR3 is CASSARQGGTGELFF. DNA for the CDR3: TGTGCCAGCAGCGCTCGACAGGGCGGAACCGGGGAGCTGTTTTTT.

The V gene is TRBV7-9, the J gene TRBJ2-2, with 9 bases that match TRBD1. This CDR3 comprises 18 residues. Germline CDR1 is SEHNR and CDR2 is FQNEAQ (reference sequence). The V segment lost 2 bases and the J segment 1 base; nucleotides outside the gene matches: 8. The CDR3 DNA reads TGTGCCAGCAGCTTAAGGTGGTCGGACAGGGGGAACACCGGGGAGCTGTTTTTT. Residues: CASSLRWSDRGNTGELFF.

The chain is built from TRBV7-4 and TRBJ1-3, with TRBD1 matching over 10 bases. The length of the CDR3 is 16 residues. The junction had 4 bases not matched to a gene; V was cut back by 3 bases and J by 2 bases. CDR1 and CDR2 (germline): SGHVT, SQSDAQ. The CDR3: CASSFGTGEAGNTIYF. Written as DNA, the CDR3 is TGTGCCAGCAGCTTTGGGACAGGGGAGGCTGGAAACACCATATATTTT. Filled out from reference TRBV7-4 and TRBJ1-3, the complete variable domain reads GAGVSQSPRYKVAKRGRDVALRCDSISGHVTLYWYRQTLGQGSEVLTYSQSDAQRDKSGRPSGRFSAERPERSVSTLKIQRTEQGDSAVYLCASSFGTGEAGNTIYFGEGSWLTVV.

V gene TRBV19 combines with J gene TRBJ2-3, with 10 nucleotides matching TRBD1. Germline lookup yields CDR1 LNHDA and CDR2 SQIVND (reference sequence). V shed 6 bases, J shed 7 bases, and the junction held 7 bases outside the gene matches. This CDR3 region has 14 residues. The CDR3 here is CASRPGQGFHTQYF. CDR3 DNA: TGTGCCAGTAGGCCGGGACAGGGGTTTCATACGCAGTATTTT.

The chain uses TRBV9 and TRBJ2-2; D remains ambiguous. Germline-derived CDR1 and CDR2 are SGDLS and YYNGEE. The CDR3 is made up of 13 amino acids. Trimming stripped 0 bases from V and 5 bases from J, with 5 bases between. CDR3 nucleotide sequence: TGTGCCAGCAGCGTAGCGGAGACCGGGGAGCTGTTTTTT. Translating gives CASSVAETGELFF.

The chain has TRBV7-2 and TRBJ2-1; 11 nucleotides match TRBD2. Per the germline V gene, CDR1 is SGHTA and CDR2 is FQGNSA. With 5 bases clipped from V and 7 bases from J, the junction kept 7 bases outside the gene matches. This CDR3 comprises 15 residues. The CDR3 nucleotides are TGTGCCAGCAGCGAAGCTAGCGGGGGGAGGAATGAGCAGTTCTTC. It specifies CASSEASGGRNEQFF.

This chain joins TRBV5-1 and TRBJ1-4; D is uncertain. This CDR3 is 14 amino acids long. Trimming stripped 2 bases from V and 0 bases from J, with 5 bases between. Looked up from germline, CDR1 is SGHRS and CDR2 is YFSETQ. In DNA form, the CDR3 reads TGCGCCAGCAGCTTCGGTACAACTAATGAAAAACTGTTTTTT. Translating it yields CASSFGTTNEKLFF.

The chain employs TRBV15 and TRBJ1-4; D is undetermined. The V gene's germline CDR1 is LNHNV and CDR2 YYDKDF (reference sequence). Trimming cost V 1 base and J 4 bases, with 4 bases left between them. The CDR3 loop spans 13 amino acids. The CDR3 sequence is CATSRAYNEKLFF. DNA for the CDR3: TGTGCCACCAGCAGAGCCTATAATGAAAAACTGTTTTTT.

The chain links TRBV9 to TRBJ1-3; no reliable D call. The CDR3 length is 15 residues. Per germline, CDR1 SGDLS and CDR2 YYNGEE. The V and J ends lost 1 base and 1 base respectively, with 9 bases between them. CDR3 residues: CASSVWAGSGNTIYF. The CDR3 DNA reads TGTGCCAGCAGCGTATGGGCAGGATCTGGAAACACCATATATTTT.

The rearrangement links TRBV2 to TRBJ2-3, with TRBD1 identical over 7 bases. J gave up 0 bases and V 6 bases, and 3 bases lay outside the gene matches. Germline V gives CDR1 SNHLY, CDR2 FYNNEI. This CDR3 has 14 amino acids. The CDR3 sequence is CASRLGQSTDTQYF. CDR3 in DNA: TGTGCCAGCAGGCTGGGACAGAGCACAGATACGCAGTATTTT.

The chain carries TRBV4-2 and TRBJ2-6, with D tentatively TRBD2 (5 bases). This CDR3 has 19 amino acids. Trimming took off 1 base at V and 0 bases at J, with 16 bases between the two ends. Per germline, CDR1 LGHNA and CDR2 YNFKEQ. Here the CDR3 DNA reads TGTGCCAGCAGCCAAGTTGCGAGGGCGGATTACTCTGGGGCCAACGTCCTGACTTTC. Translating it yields CASSQVARADYSGANVLTF.

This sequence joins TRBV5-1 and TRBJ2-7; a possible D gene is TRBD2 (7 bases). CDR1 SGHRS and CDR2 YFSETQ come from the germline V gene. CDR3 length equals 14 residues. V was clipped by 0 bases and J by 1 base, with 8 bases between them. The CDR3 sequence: CASSLEGGSYEQYF. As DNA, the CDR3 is TGCGCCAGCAGCTTGGAGGGGGGGTCCTACGAGCAGTACTTC.

The CDR3 loop reads CASSPGTGNTIYF. DNA for the CDR3: TGTGCCAGTAGTCCAGGGACTGGAAACACCATATATTTT. The chain couples TRBV19 to TRBJ1-3, with D tentatively TRBD1 (5 bases). Looked up from germline, CDR1 is LNHDA and CDR2 is SQIVND (reference sequence). This CDR3 comprises 13 residues. The V gene lost 5 bases and the J gene lost 2 bases, with 7 bases spanning the gap.

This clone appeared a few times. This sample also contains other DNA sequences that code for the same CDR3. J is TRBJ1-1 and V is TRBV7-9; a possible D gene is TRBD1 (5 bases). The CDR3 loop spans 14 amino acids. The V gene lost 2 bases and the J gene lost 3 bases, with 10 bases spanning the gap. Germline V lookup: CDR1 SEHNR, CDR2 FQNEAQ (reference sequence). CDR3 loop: CASSLTRVDTEAFF. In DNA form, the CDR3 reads TGTGCCAGCAGCTTAACCAGGGTGGACACTGAAGCTTTCTTT. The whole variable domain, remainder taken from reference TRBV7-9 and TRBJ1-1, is DTGVSQNPRHKITKRGQNVTFRCDPISEHNRLYWYRQTLGQGPEFLTYFQNEAQLEKSRLLSDRFSAERPKGSFSTLEIQRTEQGDSAMYLCASSLTRVDTEAFFGQGTRLTVV.

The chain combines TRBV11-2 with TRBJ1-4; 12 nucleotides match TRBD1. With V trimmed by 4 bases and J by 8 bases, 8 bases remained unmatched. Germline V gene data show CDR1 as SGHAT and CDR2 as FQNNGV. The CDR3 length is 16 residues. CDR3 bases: TGTGCCAGCAGCTCCCTAACCGGGACAGGGGGCGAAAAACTGTTTTTT. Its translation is CASSSLTGTGGEKLFF. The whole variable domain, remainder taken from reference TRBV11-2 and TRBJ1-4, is EAGVAQSPRYKIIEKRQSVAFWCNPISGHATLYWYQQILGQGPKLLIQFQNNGVVDDSQLPKDRFSAERLKGVDSTLKIQPAKLEDSAVYLCASSSLTGTGGEKLFFGSGTQLSVL.

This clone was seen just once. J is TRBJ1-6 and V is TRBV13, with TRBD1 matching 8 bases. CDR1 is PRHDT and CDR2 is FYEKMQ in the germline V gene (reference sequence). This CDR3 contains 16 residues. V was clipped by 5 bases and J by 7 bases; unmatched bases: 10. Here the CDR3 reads CASSQQTGAQNSPLHF. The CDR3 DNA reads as TGTGCCAGCAGCCAACAGACAGGGGCACAGAATTCACCCCTCCACTTT.

DNA of the CDR3: TGTGCCAGCAGCTTAGCGGGGAGGAGCAATGAGCAGTTCTTC. This encodes CASSLAGRSNEQFF. J is TRBJ2-1 and V is TRBV7-9; D is possibly TRBD2 (6 bases). Germline V gives CDR1 SEHNR, CDR2 FQNEAQ (reference sequence). Trimming took off 0 bases at V and 6 bases at J, with 9 bases between the two ends. The CDR3 is 14 amino acids.

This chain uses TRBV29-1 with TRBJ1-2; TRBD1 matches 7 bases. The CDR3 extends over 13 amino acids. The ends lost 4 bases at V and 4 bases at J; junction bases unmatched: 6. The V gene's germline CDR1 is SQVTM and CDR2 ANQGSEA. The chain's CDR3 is CSVGLRDSYGYTF. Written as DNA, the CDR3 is TGCAGCGTTGGGCTCCGGGACAGCTATGGCTACACCTTC.